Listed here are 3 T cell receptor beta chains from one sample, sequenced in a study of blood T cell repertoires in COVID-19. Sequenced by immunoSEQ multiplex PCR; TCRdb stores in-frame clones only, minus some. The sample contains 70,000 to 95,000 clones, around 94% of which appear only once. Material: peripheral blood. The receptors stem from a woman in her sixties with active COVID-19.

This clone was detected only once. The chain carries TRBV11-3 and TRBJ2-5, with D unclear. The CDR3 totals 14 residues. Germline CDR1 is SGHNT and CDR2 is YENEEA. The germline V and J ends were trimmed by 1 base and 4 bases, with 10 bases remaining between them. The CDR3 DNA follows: TGTGCCAGCAGCTTAGTGGGCCAGACAGAGACCCAGTACTTC. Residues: CASSLVGQTETQYF.

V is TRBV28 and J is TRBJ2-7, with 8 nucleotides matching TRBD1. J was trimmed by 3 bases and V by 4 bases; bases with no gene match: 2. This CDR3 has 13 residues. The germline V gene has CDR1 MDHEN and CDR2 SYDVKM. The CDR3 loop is CASSWTGYYEQYF. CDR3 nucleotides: TGTGCCAGCAGTTGGACAGGGTACTACGAGCAGTACTTC.

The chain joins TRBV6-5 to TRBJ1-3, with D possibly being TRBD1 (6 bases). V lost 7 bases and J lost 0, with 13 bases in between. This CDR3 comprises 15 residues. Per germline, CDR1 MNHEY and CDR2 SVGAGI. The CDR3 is CASILTGNSGNTIYF. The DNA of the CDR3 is TGTGCCAGCATCTTGACAGGAAACTCTGGAAACACCATATATTTT.